This T cell receptor beta chain was obtained from a study of human T cells and chemical hapten exposure. Study summary: Enrolled patients were predominantly female and had alopecia areata, totalis or universalis. Study results and limitations: TCRs whose frequency exceeded 1 in 1000 remained the same following DPC sensitization.

Authors' analysis steps: From 23,224 to 690,600 TCRs were found per sample, with a median of 95,638. TCRdb used MiXCR to reprocess the RACE reads, holding one entry per CDR3 protein. In this record, the V and J calls reflect TCRdb's handling and not the investigators' own analysis. The sample has about 110,000 distinct CDR3 sequences; roughly 10% are singletons. Deletions cut 0 bases from V and 3 bases from J, with 10 bases between. CDR3 size: 15 residues. Germline lookup yields CDR1 SGHRS and CDR2 YFSETQ. This clonotype came up many times. As yet, its antigen is unknown. Stated time point: patch test 2, 6 weeks after DPC sensitization. Described treatment: therapeutic diphenylcyclopropenone sensitization with weekly scalp DPC.

The origin of this receptor is a woman aged 40 to 50 with alopecia areata. Some clones in this sample may be carry-over from other donors' samples. This chain links TRBV5-1 with TRBJ1-5, with D maybe TRBD1 (5 bases). This specimen was whole blood, taken in connection with sensitization to the hapten diphenylcyclopropenone (DPC). Here the CDR3 DNA reads TGCGCCAGCAGCTTGGGGGACCTGAACAATCAGCCCCAGCATTTT. Its protein is CASSLGDLNNQPQHF.